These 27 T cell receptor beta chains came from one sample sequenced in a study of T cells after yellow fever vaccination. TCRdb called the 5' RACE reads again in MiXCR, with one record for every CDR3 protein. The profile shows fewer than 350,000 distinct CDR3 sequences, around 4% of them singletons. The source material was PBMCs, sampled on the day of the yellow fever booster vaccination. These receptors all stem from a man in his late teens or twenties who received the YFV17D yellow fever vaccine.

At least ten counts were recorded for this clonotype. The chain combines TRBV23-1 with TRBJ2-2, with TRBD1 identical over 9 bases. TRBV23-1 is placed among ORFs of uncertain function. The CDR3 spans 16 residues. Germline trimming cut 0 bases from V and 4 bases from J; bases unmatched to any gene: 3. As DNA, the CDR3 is TGCGCCAGCAGTCAATCGGGGACAGGGACCACCGGGGAGCTGTTTTTT. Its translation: CASSQSGTGTTGELFF.

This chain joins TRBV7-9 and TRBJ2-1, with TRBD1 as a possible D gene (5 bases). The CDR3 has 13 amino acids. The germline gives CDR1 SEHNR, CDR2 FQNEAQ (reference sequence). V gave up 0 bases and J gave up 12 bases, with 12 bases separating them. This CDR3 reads CASSLAPGPGQFF. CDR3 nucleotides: TGTGCCAGCAGCTTAGCGCCAGGGCCGGGGCAGTTCTTC.

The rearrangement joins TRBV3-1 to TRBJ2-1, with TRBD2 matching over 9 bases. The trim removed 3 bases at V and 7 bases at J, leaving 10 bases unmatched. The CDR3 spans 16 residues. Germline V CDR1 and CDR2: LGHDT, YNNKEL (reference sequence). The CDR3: CASSQVAGAFGNEQFF. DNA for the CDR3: TGTGCCAGCAGCCAGGTAGCGGGGGCCTTTGGGAATGAGCAGTTCTTC.

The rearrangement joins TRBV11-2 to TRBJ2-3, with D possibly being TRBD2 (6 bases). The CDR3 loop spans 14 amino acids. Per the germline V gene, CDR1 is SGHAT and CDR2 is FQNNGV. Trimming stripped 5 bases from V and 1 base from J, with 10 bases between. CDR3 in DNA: TGTGCCAGCAGCACCTGGGGGGGCACAGATACGCAGTATTTT. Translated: CASSTWGGTDTQYF.

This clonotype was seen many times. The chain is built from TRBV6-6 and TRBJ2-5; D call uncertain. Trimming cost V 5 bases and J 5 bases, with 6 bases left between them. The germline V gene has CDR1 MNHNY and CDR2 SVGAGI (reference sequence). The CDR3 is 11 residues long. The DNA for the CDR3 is TGTGCCAGCAGTAATTTGGAGACCCAGTACTTC. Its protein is CASSNLETQYF.

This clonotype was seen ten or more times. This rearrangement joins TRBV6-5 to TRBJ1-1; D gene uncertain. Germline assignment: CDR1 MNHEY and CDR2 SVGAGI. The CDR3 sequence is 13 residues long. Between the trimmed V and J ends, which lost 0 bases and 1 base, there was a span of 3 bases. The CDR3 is CASSYSENTEAFF. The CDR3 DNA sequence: TGTGCCAGCAGTTACTCGGAGAACACTGAAGCTTTCTTT.

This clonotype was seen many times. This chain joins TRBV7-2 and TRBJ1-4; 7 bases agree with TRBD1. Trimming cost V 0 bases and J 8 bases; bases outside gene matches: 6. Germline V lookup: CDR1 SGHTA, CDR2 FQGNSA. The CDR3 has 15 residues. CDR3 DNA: TGTGCCAGCAGCTTAGCGGGCCAGGGGGTAGAAAAACTGTTTTTT. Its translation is CASSLAGQGVEKLFF.

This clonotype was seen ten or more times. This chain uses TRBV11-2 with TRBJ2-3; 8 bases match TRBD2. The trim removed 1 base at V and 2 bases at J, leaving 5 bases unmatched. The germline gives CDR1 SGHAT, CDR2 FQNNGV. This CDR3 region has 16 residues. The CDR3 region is CASSLGAGVITDTQYF. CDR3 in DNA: TGTGCCAGCAGCTTAGGAGCGGGGGTTATCACAGATACGCAGTATTTT.

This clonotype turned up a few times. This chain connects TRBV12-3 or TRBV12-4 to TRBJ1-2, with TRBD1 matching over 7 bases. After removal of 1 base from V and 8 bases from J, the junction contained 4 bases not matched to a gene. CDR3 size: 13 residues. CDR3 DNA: TGTGCCAGCAGTTTAGGACAGGGTTTCGGCTACACCTTC. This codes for CASSLGQGFGYTF.

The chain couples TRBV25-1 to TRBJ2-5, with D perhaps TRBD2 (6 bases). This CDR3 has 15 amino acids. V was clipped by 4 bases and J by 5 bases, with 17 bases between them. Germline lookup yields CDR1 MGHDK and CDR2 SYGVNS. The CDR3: CASSALGRPRETQYF. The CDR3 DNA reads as TGTGCCAGCAGTGCGCTTGGGAGGCCACGGGAGACCCAGTACTTC.

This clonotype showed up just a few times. The CDR3 DNA sequence: TGTGCCACACTGGACAGGGGAAACACTGAAGCTTTCTTT. This sequence encodes CATLDRGNTEAFF. The chain has TRBV24-1 and TRBJ1-1, with 9 positions matching TRBD1. This CDR3 is built from 13 residues. V dropped 10 bases and J dropped 2; count of bases not matched to a gene: 4. Germline V gene sequence: CDR1 KGHDR, CDR2 SFDVKD.

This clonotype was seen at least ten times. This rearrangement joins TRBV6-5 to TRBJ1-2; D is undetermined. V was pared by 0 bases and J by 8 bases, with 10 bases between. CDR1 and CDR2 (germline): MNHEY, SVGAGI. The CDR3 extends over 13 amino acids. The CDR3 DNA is TGTGCCAGCAGTTACTCGTTAACTGGCGGCTACACCTTC. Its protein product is CASSYSLTGGYTF.

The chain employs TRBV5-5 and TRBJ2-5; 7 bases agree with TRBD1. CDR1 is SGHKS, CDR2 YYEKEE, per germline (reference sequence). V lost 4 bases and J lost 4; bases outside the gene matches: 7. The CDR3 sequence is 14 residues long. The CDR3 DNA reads TGTGCCAGCAGCCCCCCCGGGACAGCAGAGACCCAGTACTTC. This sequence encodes CASSPPGTAETQYF.

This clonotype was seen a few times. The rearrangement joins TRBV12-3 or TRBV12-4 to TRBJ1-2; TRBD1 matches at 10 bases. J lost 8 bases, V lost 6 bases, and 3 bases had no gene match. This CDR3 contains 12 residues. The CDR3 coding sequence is TGTGCCAGCAGGACAGGGGGCAAGGGCTACACCTTC. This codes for CASRTGGKGYTF.

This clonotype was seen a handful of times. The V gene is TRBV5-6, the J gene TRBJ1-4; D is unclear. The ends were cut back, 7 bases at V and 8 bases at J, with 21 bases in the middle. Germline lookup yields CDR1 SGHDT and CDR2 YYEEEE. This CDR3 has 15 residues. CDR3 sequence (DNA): TGTGCCAGCGCTTACAGAGGGAGGCGGACCGAAAAACTGTTTTTT. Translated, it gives CASAYRGRRTEKLFF.

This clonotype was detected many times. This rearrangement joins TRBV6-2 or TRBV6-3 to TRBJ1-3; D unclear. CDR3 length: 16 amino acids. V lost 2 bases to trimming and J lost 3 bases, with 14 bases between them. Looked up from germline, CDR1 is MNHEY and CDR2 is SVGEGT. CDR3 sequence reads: CASSYGGGWLGNTIYF. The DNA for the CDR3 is TGTGCCAGCAGTTACGGCGGCGGATGGCTTGGAAACACCATATATTTT.

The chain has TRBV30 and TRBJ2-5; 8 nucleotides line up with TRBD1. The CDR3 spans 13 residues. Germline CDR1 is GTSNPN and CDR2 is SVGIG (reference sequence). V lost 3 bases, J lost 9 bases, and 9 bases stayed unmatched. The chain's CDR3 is CAWSRGRDGAQYF. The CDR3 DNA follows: TGTGCCTGGAGCAGGGGGCGCGATGGGGCCCAGTACTTC.

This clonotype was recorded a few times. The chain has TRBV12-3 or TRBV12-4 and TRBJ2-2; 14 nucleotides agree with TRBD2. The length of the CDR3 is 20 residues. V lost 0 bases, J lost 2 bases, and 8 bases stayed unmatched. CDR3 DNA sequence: TGTGCCAGCAGTTTAGCGATATGGGGACTAGCGGGGGTAAACACCGGGGAGCTGTTTTTT. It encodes CASSLAIWGLAGVNTGELFF.

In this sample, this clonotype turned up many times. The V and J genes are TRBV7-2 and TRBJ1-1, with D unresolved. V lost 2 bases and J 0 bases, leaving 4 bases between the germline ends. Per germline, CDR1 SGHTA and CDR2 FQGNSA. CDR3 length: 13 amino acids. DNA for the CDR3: TGTGCCAGCAGCTTATCCCTGAACACTGAAGCTTTCTTT. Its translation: CASSLSLNTEAFF.

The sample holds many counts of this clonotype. This chain's CDR3 is CASSLAGSEQFF. CDR3 bases: TGCGCCAGCAGCTTGGCCGGGAGTGAGCAGTTCTTC. The chain carries TRBV5-1 and TRBJ2-1, with D possibly TRBD2 on 6 matching bases. There are 12 residues in the CDR3. Germline-derived CDR1 and CDR2 are SGHRS and YFSETQ. V was trimmed by 0 bases and J by 9 bases, leaving 7 bases between them.

The CDR3 region is CASRTGTYEQYF. The CDR3 DNA reads TGTGCCAGCCGGACAGGGACCTACGAGCAGTACTTC. The chain recombines TRBV6-5 with TRBJ2-7, with 8 bases identical to TRBD1. The CDR3 totals 12 residues. The germline gives CDR1 MNHEY, CDR2 SVGAGI. The junction had 2 bases not matched to a gene; V was cut back by 8 bases and J by 2 bases.

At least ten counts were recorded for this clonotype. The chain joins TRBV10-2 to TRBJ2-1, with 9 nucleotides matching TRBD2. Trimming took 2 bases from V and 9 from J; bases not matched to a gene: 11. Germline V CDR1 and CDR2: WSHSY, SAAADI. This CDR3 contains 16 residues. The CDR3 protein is CASSELRAGGQSEQFF. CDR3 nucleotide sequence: TGCGCCAGCAGTGAGCTTAGGGCGGGGGGGCAAAGTGAGCAGTTCTTC.

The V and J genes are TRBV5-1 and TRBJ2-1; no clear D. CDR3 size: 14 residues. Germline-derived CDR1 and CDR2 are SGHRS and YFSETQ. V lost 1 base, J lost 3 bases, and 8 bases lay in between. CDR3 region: CASSLSSDYNEQFF. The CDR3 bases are TGCGCCAGCAGCTTGAGCAGTGACTACAATGAGCAGTTCTTC. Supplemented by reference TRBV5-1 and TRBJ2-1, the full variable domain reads KAGVTQTPRYLIKTRGQQVTLSCSPISGHRSVSWYQQTPGQGLQFLFEYFSETQRNKGNFPGRFSGRQFSNSRSEMNVSTLELGDSALYLCASSLSSDYNEQFFGPGTRLTVL.

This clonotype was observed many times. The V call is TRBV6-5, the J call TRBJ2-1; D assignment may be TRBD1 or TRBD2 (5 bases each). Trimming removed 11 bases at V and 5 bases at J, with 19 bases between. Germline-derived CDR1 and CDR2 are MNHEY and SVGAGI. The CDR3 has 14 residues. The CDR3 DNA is TGTGCCGCGAGCCGGGGCCTAAGAAACAATGAGCAGTTCTTC. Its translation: CAASRGLRNNEQFF.

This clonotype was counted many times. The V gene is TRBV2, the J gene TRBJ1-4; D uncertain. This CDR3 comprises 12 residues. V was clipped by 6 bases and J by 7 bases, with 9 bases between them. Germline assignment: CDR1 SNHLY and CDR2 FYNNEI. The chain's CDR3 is CASRGSGEKLFF. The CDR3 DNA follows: TGTGCCAGCAGGGGGTCAGGTGAAAAACTGTTTTTT.

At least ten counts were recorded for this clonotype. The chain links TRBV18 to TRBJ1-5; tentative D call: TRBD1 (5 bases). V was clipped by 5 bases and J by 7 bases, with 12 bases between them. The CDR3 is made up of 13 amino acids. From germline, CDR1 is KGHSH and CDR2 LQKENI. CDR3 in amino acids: CASSWGSGQPQHF. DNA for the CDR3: TGTGCCAGCTCATGGGGCAGCGGGCAGCCCCAGCATTTT.

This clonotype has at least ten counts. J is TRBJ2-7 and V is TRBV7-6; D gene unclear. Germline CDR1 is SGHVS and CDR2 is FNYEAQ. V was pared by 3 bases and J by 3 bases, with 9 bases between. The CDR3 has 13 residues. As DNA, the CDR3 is TGTGCCAGCAGCTTGGCAGAGAACTACGAGCAGTACGTC. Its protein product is CASSLAENYEQYV.